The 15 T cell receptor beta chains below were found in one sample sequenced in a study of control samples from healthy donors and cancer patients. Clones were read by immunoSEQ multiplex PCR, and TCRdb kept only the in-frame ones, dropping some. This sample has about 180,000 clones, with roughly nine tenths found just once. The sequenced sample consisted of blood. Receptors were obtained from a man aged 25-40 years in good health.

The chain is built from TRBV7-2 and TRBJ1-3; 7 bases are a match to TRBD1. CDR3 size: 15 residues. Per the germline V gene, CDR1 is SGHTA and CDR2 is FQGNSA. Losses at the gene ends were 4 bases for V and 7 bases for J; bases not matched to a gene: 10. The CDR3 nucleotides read TGTGCCAGCAGCTCAGAGGGGGCAGAGGAGAACACCATATATTTT. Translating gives CASSSEGAEENTIYF.

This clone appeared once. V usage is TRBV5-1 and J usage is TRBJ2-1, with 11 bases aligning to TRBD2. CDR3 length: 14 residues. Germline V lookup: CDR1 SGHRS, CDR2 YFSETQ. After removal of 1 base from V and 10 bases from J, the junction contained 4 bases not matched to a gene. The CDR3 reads CASSLRLAGGEQFF. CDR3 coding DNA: TGCGCCAGCAGCTTGAGGCTAGCGGGAGGCGAGCAGTTCTTC.

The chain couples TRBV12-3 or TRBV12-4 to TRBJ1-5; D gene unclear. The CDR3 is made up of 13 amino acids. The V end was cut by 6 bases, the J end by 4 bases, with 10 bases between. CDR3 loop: CASSQAGNQPQHF. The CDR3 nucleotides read TGTGCCAGCAGCCAAGCCGGGAATCAGCCCCAGCATTTT.

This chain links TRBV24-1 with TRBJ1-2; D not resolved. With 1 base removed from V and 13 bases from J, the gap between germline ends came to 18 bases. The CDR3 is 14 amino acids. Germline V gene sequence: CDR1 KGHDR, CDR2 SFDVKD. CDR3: CATSDLYYGHFPTF. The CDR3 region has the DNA TGTGCCACCAGTGATTTATATTATGGGCACTTCCCCACCTTC.

As DNA, the CDR3 is TGTGCCAGCAGCGTAGTGGGGGCGAACACCGGGGAGCTGTTTTTT. Translation gives CASSVVGANTGELFF. The chain joins TRBV9 to TRBJ2-2; D assignment may be TRBD1 or TRBD2 (5 bases each). CDR1 and CDR2 from the germline V gene are SGDLS and YYNGEE. The CDR3 sequence is 15 residues long. V was trimmed by 0 bases and J by 0 bases, leaving 6 bases between them.

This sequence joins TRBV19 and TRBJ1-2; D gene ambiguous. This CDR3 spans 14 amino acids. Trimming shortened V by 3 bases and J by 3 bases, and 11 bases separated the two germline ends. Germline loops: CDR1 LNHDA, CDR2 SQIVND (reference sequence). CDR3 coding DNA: TGTGCCAGTAGTATTGTCGCAGCGGACTATGGCTACACCTTC. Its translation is CASSIVAADYGYTF.

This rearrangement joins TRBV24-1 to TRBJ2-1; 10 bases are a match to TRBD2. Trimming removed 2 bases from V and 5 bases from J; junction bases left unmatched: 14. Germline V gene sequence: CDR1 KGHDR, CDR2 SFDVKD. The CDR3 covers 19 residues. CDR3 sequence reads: CATSDYSSSGSRWDNEQFF. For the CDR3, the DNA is TGTGCCACCAGTGATTATTCTTCTAGCGGGAGTAGGTGGGACAATGAGCAGTTCTTC.

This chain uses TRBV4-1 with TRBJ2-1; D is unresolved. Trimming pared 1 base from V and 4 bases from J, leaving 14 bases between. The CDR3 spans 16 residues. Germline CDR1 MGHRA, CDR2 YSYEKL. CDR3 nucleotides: TGCGCCAGCAGCCAAGCTATTCCGGGTGGGTACAATGAGCAGTTCTTC. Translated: CASSQAIPGGYNEQFF.

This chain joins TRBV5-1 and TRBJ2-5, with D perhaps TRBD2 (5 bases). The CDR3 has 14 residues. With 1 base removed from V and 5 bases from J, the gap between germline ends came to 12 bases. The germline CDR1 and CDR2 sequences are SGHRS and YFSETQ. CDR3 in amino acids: CASSLSGVWETQYF. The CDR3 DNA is TGCGCCAGCAGCTTGTCCGGGGTATGGGAGACCCAGTACTTC. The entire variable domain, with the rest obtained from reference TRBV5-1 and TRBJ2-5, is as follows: KAGVTQTPRYLIKTRGQQVTLSCSPISGHRSVSWYQQTPGQGLQFLFEYFSETQRNKGNFPGRFSGRQFSNSRSEMNVSTLELGDSALYLCASSLSGVWETQYFGPGTRLLVL.

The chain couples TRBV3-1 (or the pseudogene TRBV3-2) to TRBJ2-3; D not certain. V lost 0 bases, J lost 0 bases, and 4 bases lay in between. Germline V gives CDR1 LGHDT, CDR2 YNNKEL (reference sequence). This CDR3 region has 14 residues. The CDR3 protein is CASSQDQSTDTQYF. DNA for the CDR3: TGTGCCAGCAGCCAAGATCAGAGCACAGATACGCAGTATTTT.

The CDR3 nucleotides are TGTGCCAGCAGCCCTGGGGGGGGAGGATATGGCTACACCTTC. Its translation is CASSPGGGGYGYTF. The chain employs TRBV11-2 and TRBJ1-2; D is possibly TRBD1 (5 bases). Germline CDR1 is SGHAT and CDR2 is FQNNGV. The CDR3 has 14 amino acids. V gave up 5 bases and J gave up 5 bases, with 15 bases separating them.

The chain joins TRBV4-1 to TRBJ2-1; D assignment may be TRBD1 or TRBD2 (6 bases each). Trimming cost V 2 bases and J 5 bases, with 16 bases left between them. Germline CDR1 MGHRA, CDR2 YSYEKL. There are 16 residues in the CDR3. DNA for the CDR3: TGCGCCAGCAGCCAATCCGCTAGGGGGGCAGACAATGAGCAGTTCTTC. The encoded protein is CASSQSARGADNEQFF.

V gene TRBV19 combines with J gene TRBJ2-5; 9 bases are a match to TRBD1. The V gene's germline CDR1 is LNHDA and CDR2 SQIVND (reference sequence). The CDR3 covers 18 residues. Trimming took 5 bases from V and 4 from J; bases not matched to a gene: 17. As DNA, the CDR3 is TGTGCCAGTAGTTCTACGCTAACAGGGGGCAGGGGGAGAGAGACCCAGTACTTC. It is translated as CASSSTLTGGRGRETQYF.

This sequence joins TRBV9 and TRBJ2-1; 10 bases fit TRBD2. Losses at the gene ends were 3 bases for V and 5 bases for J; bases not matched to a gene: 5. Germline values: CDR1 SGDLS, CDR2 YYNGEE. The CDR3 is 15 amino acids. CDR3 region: CASSGRLAGNNEQFF. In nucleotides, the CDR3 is TGTGCCAGCAGCGGACGACTAGCGGGCAACAATGAGCAGTTCTTC.

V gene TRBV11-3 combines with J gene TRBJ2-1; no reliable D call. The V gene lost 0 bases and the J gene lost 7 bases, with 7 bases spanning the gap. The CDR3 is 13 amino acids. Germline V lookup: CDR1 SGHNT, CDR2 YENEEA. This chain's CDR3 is CASSLDRGNEQFF. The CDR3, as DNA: TGTGCCAGCAGCTTAGATCGAGGTAATGAGCAGTTCTTC. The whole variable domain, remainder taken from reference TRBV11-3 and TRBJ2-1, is EAGVVQSPRYKIIEKKQPVAFWCNPISGHNTLYWYLQNLGQGPELLIRYENEEAVDDSQLPKDRFSAERLKGVDSTLKIQPAELGDSAVYLCASSLDRGNEQFFGPGTRLTVL.